Sequencing of this TCR beta chain was carried out in a study of molecular identifiers for immune sequencing clone quantification. Study summary: Five aliquots were made in replicates from the RNA of approximately 20,000 or 98,000 naive CD8 cells, and four were sequenced. General study findings and limits: Effector cells kept over 98% of their molecules in clones above 20 RNA copies, while naive cells kept under 1% there.

Germline CDR1 reads MDHEN; CDR2 reads SYDVKM. V dropped 4 bases and J dropped 6; count of bases not matched to a gene: 8. CDR3 size: 15 residues. This clonotype turned up a few times. The antigen remains undetermined. TCRdb reprocessed the PCR reads via MiXCR and lists one record per CDR3 protein. The sample includes about 8,300 distinct CDR3 sequences, 30% to 40% of them seen just once. Sequencing input: naive CD8+ T cells from blood, with Jurkat cell RNA spiked in. Subset indicated: FACS-sorted CD8+CD4-CCR7+CD45RA+ naive T cells. This chain joins TRBV28 and TRBJ2-7; TRBD1 matches 11 bases. The clonotype originates from a human donor in good health. Some libraries in this study had Jurkat cell RNA spiked in. The CDR3 DNA reads TGTGCCAGCAGTTCCCGGACAGGGGGCCTGGGCGAGCAGTACTTC. This gives the protein CASSSRTGGLGEQYF.